This TCR beta chain was sequenced during a study of cytomegalovirus exposure and HLA in healthy donors. The CDR3 contains 14 residues. 13 Jbeta primers and 60 Vbeta primers were used for the PCR. Repertoires were generated with immunoSEQ multiplex PCR, while TCRdb's copy carries only in-frame clones and drops some. This table holds 200,000 to 250,000 clones, about 70% found once. This clonotype originated in a woman in her twenties or thirties in good health and CMV-seronegative. Sequenced: PBMCs. The chain combines TRBV21-1 with TRBJ2-7; the table gives TRBD2 as D, unverified against the DNA. TRBV21-1 is given as a pseudogene. The CDR3 sequence is CASSKEREGYEQYF. CDR3 sequence (DNA): TGTGCCAGCAGCAAAGAAAGGGAGGGGTACGAGCAGTACTTC.